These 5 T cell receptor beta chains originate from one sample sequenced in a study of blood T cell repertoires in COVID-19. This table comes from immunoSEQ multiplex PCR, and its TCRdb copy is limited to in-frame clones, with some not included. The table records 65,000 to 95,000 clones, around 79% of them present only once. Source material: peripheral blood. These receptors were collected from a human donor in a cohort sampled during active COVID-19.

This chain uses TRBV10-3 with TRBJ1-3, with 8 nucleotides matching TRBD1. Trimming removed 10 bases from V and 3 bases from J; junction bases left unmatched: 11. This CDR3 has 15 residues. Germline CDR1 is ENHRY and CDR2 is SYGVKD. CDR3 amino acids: CASSVGQDIGNTIYF. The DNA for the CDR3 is TGTGCCAGTAGCGTGGGACAGGATATTGGAAACACCATATATTTT.

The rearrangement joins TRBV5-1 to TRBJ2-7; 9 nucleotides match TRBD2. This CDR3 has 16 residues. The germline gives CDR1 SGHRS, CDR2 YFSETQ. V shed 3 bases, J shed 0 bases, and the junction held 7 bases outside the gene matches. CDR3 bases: TGCGCCAGCAGCTCGCTAGCGGGGACAAGCTCCTACGAGCAGTACTTC. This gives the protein CASSSLAGTSSYEQYF.

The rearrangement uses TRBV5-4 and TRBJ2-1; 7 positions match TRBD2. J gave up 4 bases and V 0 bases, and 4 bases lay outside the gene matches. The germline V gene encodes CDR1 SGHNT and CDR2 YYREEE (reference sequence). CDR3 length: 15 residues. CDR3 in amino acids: CASSLGGRAYNEQFF. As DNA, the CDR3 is TGTGCCAGCAGCTTGGGGGGGAGGGCATACAATGAGCAGTTCTTC.

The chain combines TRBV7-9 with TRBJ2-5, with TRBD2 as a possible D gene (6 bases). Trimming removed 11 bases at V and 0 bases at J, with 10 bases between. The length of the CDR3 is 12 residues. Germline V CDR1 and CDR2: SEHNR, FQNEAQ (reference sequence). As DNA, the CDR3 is TGTGCCTCGAGCGGGTACCAAGAGACCCAGTACTTC. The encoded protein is CASSGYQETQYF.

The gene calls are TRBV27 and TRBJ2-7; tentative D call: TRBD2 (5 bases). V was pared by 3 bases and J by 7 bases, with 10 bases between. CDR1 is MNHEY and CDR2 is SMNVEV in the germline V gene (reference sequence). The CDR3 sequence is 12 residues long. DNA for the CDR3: TGTGCCAGCAGTTTGAAAACGGGGGAGCAGTACTTC. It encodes CASSLKTGEQYF.